These 10 T cell receptor beta chains were all obtained from the same sample, sequenced in a study of radiation and T cells in renal cell carcinoma. The method was immunoSEQ multiplex PCR; TCRdb's version includes in-frame clones alone and lacks a portion of them. The sample consists of over 120,000 clones, approximately 86% of them appearing once. Time point denoted: blood 4 weeks post-SBRT, at nephrectomy. Stated treatment: 15 Gy SBRT to primary tumor, nephrectomy 4 weeks later. Specimen: blood, collected from a patient whose treatment included radiotherapy and nephrectomy. These receptor sequences come from a woman aged 45-59 years with renal cell carcinoma.

This chain uses TRBV6-5 with TRBJ1-2; 7 nucleotides match TRBD1. After removal of 2 bases from V and 4 bases from J, the junction contained 10 bases not matched to a gene. The germline CDR1 and CDR2 sequences are MNHEY and SVGAGI. The CDR3 contains 16 residues. The CDR3 DNA follows: TGTGCCAGCAGTTACCTACTGGGACAGCGAGGCTATGGCTACACCTTC. Translating gives CASSYLLGQRGYGYTF.

The chain couples TRBV11-2 to TRBJ2-7, with 7 bases lining up with TRBD1. The junction had 14 bases not matched to a gene; V was cut back by 4 bases and J by 2 bases. The CDR3 totals 17 residues. CDR1 is SGHAT and CDR2 is FQNNGV in the germline V gene. CDR3 amino acids: CASSYSPTLTGTYEQYF. CDR3 coding DNA: TGTGCCAGCAGCTACAGCCCGACCTTGACAGGGACCTACGAGCAGTACTTC.

The genes are TRBV28 and TRBJ1-2; D uncertain. Trimming removed 2 bases at V and 4 bases at J, with 11 bases between. The CDR3 is made up of 14 amino acids. The germline V gene has CDR1 MDHEN and CDR2 SYDVKM. The CDR3 coding sequence is TGTGCCAGCAGTTTACTGCAGGTCGGCTATGGCTACACCTTC. Translation gives CASSLLQVGYGYTF.

The chain recombines TRBV18 with TRBJ2-2, with TRBD2 identical over 7 bases. In germline, CDR1 is KGHSH, CDR2 LQKENI. The CDR3 length is 15 residues. V shed 4 bases, J shed 0 bases, and the junction held 2 bases outside the gene matches. The CDR3 region has the DNA TGTGCCAGCTCACTCAGCGGGACGAACACCGGGGAGCTGTTTTTT. This translates into CASSLSGTNTGELFF.

This chain joins TRBV4-3 and TRBJ2-7, with 7 bases that match TRBD1. The V and J ends lost 4 bases and 0 bases, in that order; junction bases with no gene match: 6. The CDR3 length is 15 residues. Germline V gene lookup returns CDR1 LGHNA and CDR2 YSLEER. The CDR3: CASSRYRDSSYEQYF. The CDR3 DNA reads as TGCGCCAGCAGCCGCTACCGGGACAGCTCCTACGAGCAGTACTTC.

This chain connects TRBV2 to TRBJ1-1; D uncertain. The CDR3 consists of 14 residues. With 4 bases removed from V and 0 bases from J, the gap between germline ends came to 9 bases. The germline CDR1 and CDR2 sequences are SNHLY and FYNNEI. CDR3 amino acids: CASSVMMMNTEAFF. CDR3 nucleotides: TGTGCCAGCAGTGTCATGATGATGAACACTGAAGCTTTCTTT.

The rearrangement links TRBV7-9 to TRBJ1-2, with D perhaps matching TRBD1 (5 bases). Germline CDR1 and CDR2: SEHNR and FQNEAQ (reference sequence). Trimming cost V 5 bases and J 4 bases, with 11 bases left between them. CDR3 size: 13 residues. CDR3 loop: CASSRDGPYGYTF. The DNA of the CDR3 is TGTGCCAGCAGCCGGGACGGTCCCTATGGCTACACCTTC.

This clone was counted once. The chain is built from TRBV7-2 and TRBJ1-3; perhaps TRBD1 as D (6 bases). Trimming removed 1 base at V and 4 bases at J, with 17 bases between. The CDR3 consists of 17 residues. Germline assignment: CDR1 SGHTA and CDR2 FQGNSA. CDR3: CASSLVPQGTTGNTIYF. CDR3 nucleotides: TGTGCCAGCAGCTTAGTCCCGCAGGGGACTACAGGAAACACCATATATTTT.

The DNA of the CDR3 is TGTGCCAGCAGCTTGGGAGCGGGGGCCCAAGAGACCCAGTACTTC. It is translated as CASSLGAGAQETQYF. The rearrangement joins TRBV5-4 to TRBJ2-5; 8 bases are a match to TRBD2. The CDR3 has 15 amino acids. Germline CDR1 is SGHNT and CDR2 is YYREEE (reference sequence). V lost 0 bases, J lost 1 base, and 2 bases stayed unmatched.

This chain connects TRBV4-3 to TRBJ2-7; perhaps TRBD1 as D (5 bases). V lost 0 bases and J 5 bases, leaving 14 bases between the germline ends. In germline, CDR1 is LGHNA, CDR2 YSLEER. The CDR3 length is 15 residues. CDR3 loop: CASSQDKGAPHEQYF. In DNA, the CDR3 is TGCGCCAGCAGCCAAGATAAAGGGGCCCCCCACGAGCAGTACTTC.